This T cell receptor beta chain was identified in a study of molecular identifiers for immune sequencing clone quantification. Germline V gene lookup returns CDR1 MGHRA and CDR2 YSYEKL. V dropped 0 bases and J dropped 5 bases, with 19 bases sitting between them. The CDR3 has 17 residues. TCRdb fed the PCR reads into MiXCR, producing one record per CDR3 protein. This sample has 250,000 to 400,000 distinct CDR3 sequences, with about a fifth found just once. The sequence came from a human donor in good health. Some libraries in this study had Jurkat cell RNA spiked in. The chain couples TRBV4-1 to TRBJ2-5; D tentatively fits TRBD1 or TRBD2 (5 bases each). Sequenced sample: naive CD8+ T cells from blood, with Jurkat cell RNA spiked in. The subset: FACS-sorted CD8+CD4-CCR7+CD45RA+ naive T cells. The CDR3 DNA follows: TGCGCCAGCAGCCAAGATGGCCGCCGGGGCTCGTGGGAGACCCAGTACTTC. It specifies CASSQDGRRGSWETQYF.